This T cell receptor beta chain was obtained from a study of graft-versus-host responses after intestinal transplantation (dated by TCRdb to the early 2020s). Turning to the overall study: Multivisceral, liver-intestinal, or isolated intestinal transplants were received by the recipients. A peak of at least 4% donor T cells among recipient peripheral blood mononuclear cells was the definition used for donor T cell macrochimerism. Instead of going to the commercial service, samples from three later patients were sequenced in-house on an Illumina MiSeq and processed with MiXCR. Bulk TCR-beta CDR3 sequencing was used to track graft-versus-host and host-versus-graft alloreactive T cell clones in the graft, circulation and bone marrow after intestinal transplantation. Alloreactive clones were identified by sequencing pre-transplant mixed lymphocyte reaction products and comparing these products with unstimulated pre-transplant donor and recipient T cells. The cohort enrolled about two dozen intestinal transplant recipients including one retransplant, and a few patients lacking pretransplant specimens were excluded. All recipients received anti-thymocyte globulin induction followed by maintenance tacrolimus and steroids for 3 to 4 years. Broader findings and caveats from the paper: Conclusions were limited by the relatively low number and heterogeneity of intestinal transplant patients. Patients with donor T cell macrochimerism had high GvH to HvG T cell clonal ratios in their allografts. GvH clones were found in recipient bone marrow, and some of the GvH clones appeared earlier in ileal mucosa or blood, which is consistent with an intestinal mucosal origin. Early after transplant, declines in HvG clones were associated with peak levels of circulating GvH clones.

Reading the label with the study, this specimen's time point is: cells obtained before transplantation from donor or recipient. CD3+CD4+ and CD3+CD8+ populations were FACS-sorted from unstimulated pre-transplant donor and recipient cells taken from spleen or lymph nodes. The library was produced with the immunoSEQ multiplex PCR assay. For most patients, genomic DNA was isolated with the Qiagen DNeasy Blood and Tissue Kit and sent frozen to Adaptive Biotechnologies for TCR sequencing. For most patients, high-throughput TCR-beta CDR3 sequencing of genomic DNA was performed by Adaptive Biotechnologies. Under the source paper's analysis protocol: Adaptive's ImmunoSEQ software supplied the TCR sequencing data for 18 patients, while MiXCR and VDJtools were used to process three other patients. To correct CD4 versus CD8 sorting errors, any sequence found in both subsets at a frequency ratio below 5:1 was removed. Because the origin of CDR3 nucleotide sequences shared between donor and recipient could not be assigned, those sequences were removed. To be classed as alloreactive, a clone needed at least 2-fold expansion over unstimulated cells and a minimum CFSE-low frequency of 0.002% (template counts) or 0.001% (read counts). A clone was considered mappable if detected in the sequenced pre-transplant spleen, lymph node, or MLR CFSE-low populations of the donor or recipient. The cumulative frequency of alloreactive clones was calculated as a percentage of all sequences, weighted by copy number. TCRdb mirrors the immuneACCESS table, restricted to in-frame sequences. Some clones are absent from its copies; in checked studies, under half trace to an unresolved V gene, and the reason for the others is unknown. V and J calls and clone size are those listed in that table; D and trimming were worked out from the DNA. Within this sample are 86,000 or so clones, with around nine tenths of them counted one time only. The ten largest clonotypes hold 6% of the sample.

As to this clone: Its antigen is currently not known. Base qualities are not at hand, and no much larger clone is one base apart.

A distance of 23 bases separates the germline ends of V and J, which lose 0 bases and 2 bases respectively. The CDR3 starts with the cysteine, ends with the phenylalanine, and has 19 residues. The read is trimmed to its CDR3 DNA, 57 bases read in frame from base 1. CDR1 and CDR2 (SEHNR, FQNEAQ) derive from the germline V gene (reference sequence). The clonotype was recovered from a human donor who received an intestinal transplant. The chain is encoded by TRBV7-9 joined to TRBJ2-7, with the D gene tentatively TRBD1 or TRBD2, based on 5 matching bases in each. Specimen: unstimulated CD8+ T cells sorted from spleen or lymph node cells, collected before intestinal transplant. The DNA is as follows: TGTGCCAGCAGCTTAGCGACTATTTTTTCCGGGACGAATACCTACGAGCAGTACTTC. It specifies CASSLATIFSGTNTYEQYF. The entire variable domain, with the stretches around the CDR3 drawn from the reference TRBV7-9 and TRBJ2-7 proteins, is DTGVSQNPRHKITKRGQNVTFRCDPISEHNRLYWYRQTLGQGPEFLTYFQNEAQLEKSRLLSDRFSAERPKGSFSTLEIQRTEQGDSAMYLCASSLATIFSGTNTYEQYFGPGTRLTVT.